This T cell receptor (beta chain) was found in a study of blood T cells in healthy people across ages. Looking at the study overall: Per two T cells, template switching captured roughly one barcoded beta molecule.

Whole-study findings and limits: TCR beta diversity per million T cells fell roughly linearly with age.

About this clonotype itself: Its antigen is not known.

With a J-beta primer mix and a sample-barcoded 5' primer, a second PCR ran roughly 6 to 12 cycles. Through a template-switch adaptor with 12 random nucleotides, each cDNA molecule received a tag. MiXCR was run by TCRdb on the 5' RACE reads, yielding one entry per CDR3 protein. The top ten clones hold approximately 17% of a sample with over a million distinct CDR3 sequences, 35% to 50% of them seen once. The CDR3 has 15 amino acids. V trimming: 2 bases; J trimming: 9 bases; junction bases outside the gene matches: 9. The germline gives CDR1 SGHVS, CDR2 FQNEAQ. The clonotype was recovered from a woman aged 60-75 years in good health. The sample consisted of blood. The V call is TRBV7-8, the J call TRBJ2-1; 8 nucleotides line up with TRBD2. Here the CDR3 DNA reads TGTGCCAGCAGCTTACGTTCGGGAGGGCCTTGTGAGCAGTTCTTC. This codes for CASSLRSGGPCEQFF.